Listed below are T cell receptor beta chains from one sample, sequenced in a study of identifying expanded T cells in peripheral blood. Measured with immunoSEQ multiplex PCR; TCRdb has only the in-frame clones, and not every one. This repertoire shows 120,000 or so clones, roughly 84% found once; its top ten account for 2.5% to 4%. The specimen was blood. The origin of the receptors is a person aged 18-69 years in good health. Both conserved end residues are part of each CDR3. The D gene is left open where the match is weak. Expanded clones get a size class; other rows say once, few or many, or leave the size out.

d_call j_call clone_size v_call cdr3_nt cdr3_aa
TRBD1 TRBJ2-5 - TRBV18 TGTGCCAGCTCACCAATTAAAGGGGGCTACCAAGAGACCCAGTACTTC CASSPIKGGYQETQYF
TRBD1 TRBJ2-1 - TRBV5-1 TGCGCCAGCAGCCTCTTCGGACAGGGTCGTGGTAATGAGCAGTTCTTC CASSLFGQGRGNEQFF
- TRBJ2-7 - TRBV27 TGTGCCAGCAGTTTATCGGGGACGACTAGCTACGAGCAGTACTTC CASSLSGTTSYEQYF
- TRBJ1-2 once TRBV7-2 TGTGCCAGCAGCTTATTACAGGGCCTCCATGGCTACACCTTC CASSLLQGLHGYTF
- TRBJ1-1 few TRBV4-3 TGCGCCAGCAGCCAAGATGCGGGAAACACTGAAGCTTTCTTT CASSQDAGNTEAFF
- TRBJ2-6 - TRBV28 TGTGCCATTCTCTCTGGGGCCAACGTCCTGACTTTC CAILSGANVLTF
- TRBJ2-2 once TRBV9 TGTGCCAGCAGGGCCTCGGGGGGCCACCGGGAGCTGTTTTTT CASRASGGHRELFF
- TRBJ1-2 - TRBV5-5 TGTGCCAGCAGCTTGCTACAGCCTTCCTATGGCTACACCTTC CASSLLQPSYGYTF
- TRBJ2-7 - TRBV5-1 TGCGCCAGCAGCCCCGGAGGGACAGCGAGCTCCTACGAGCAGTACTTC CASSPGGTASSYEQYF
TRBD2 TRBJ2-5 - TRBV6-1 TGTGCCAGCAGTGAATTTTCGGGGGGCCAAGAGACCCAGTACTTC CASSEFSGGQETQYF
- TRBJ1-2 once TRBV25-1 TGTGCCAGCAGTGAATTTCAAAAGGAGGACCGGGGTGGCTACACCTTC CASSEFQKEDRGGYTF
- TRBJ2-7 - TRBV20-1 TGCAGTGCACGCGGACACTACGAGCAGTACTTC CSARGHYEQYF
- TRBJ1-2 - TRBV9 TGTGCCAGCAGCGATAACAGGGAAACTAACTATGGCTACACCTTC CASSDNRETNYGYTF
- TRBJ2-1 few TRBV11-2 TGTGCCAGCAGCTTTGCCAGCAATGAGCAGTTCTTC CASSFASNEQFF
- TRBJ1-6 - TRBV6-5 TGTGCCAGCAGTTCTTTACAAGTCACCTATAATTCACCCCTCCACTTT CASSSLQVTYNSPLHF
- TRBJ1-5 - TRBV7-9 TGTGCCAGCAGCTTAGGCCCGAATCAGCCCCAGCATTTT CASSLGPNQPQHF
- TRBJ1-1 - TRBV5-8 TGTGCCAGCAGCTTCGGCGTATACAGAAACACTGAAGCTTTCTTT CASSFGVYRNTEAFF
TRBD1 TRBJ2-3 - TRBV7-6 TGTGCCAGCAGCCTTAATCCAGGACAGGGGATCGCAGATACGCAGTATTTT CASSLNPGQGIADTQYF